Listed below are T cell receptor beta chains from one sample, sequenced in a study of T cell repertoires in cytomegalovirus infection. In TCRdb, the reads were re-called with MiXCR into one record per CDR3 protein. Of approximately 500,000 distinct CDR3 sequences listed, approximately 17% are singletons. Specimen: CD8+ T cells from PBMCs. Every receptor here comes from a human donor in good health (CMV status not recorded). Some clones in this sample may be carry-over from other donors' samples. Both conserved end residues are part of each CDR3. D genes are given only for firm matches. Size is omitted from some rows. Given values are once, few, many or a class for expanded clones.

>TRBJ2-7|TRBV6-5|.|few
CASTLVGGYEQYF
TGTGCCAGCACCCTGGTCGGGGGATACGAGCAGTACTTC
>TRBJ2-7|TRBV19|.|.
CASSFRDHEQYF
TGTGCCAGTAGTTTCAGGGACCACGAGCAGTACTTC
>TRBJ2-1|TRBV5-5|.|few
CASSLVSSNNEQFF
TGTGCCAGCAGCTTGGTCTCCAGTAACAATGAGCAGTTCTTC
>TRBJ2-7|TRBV7-9|.|few
CASSPWVVSYEQYF
TGTGCCAGCAGCCCCTGGGTAGTCTCCTACGAGCAGTACTTC
>TRBJ2-7|TRBV7-2|TRBD1|many
CASSLDQGDFPYEQYF
TGTGCCAGCAGCTTAGACCAGGGGGATTTTCCCTACGAGCAGTACTTC
>TRBJ1-3|TRBV5-7|.|few
CASSLERSPSSGNTIYF
TGTGCCAGCAGCTTGGAAAGGTCGCCGAGCTCTGGAAACACCATATATTTT
>TRBJ2-7|TRBV10-3|.|many
CAISESDTLGEQYF
TGTGCCATCAGTGAGTCTGACACCTTAGGCGAGCAGTACTTC
>TRBJ1-5|TRBV20-1|.|.
CSARDGVYSNQPQHF
TGCAGTGCTAGAGATGGAGTGTATAGCAATCAGCCCCAGCATTTT
>TRBJ1-1|TRBV7-8|TRBD1|many
CASSPTRTGRITEAFF
TGTGCCAGCAGCCCCACCCGGACAGGGCGAATCACTGAAGCTTTCTTT
>TRBJ2-7|TRBV6-1|TRBD2|many
CASSEFASGSSVQYF
TGTGCCAGCAGTGAATTTGCTAGCGGGAGTTCGGTGCAGTACTTC
>TRBJ1-1|TRBV6-5|TRBD1|many
CASSYDGQGNTEAFF
TGTGCCAGCAGTTACGACGGACAGGGGAACACTGAAGCTTTCTTT
>TRBJ2-2|TRBV7-8|.|many
CASSPPHTRVGTGELFF
TGTGCCAGCAGCCCCCCCCACACGAGGGTAGGGACCGGGGAGCTGTTTTTT
>TRBJ2-7|TRBV28|.|.
CASRPPPGLPPYEQYF
TGTGCCAGCAGGCCTCCCCCGGGACTCCCCCCCTACGAGCAGTACTTC
>TRBJ2-7|TRBV6-6|.|many
CASSYSRVGDEQYF
TGTGCCAGCAGTTACTCGCGGGTCGGGGACGAGCAGTACTTC
>TRBJ2-5|TRBV6-1|.|few
CASIGVGETQYF
TGTGCCAGCATCGGGGTTGGGGAGACCCAGTACTTC
>TRBJ2-3|TRBV30|TRBD2|.
CAWSPGRGGADTQYF
TGTGCCTGGAGTCCCGGGAGGGGGGGAGCAGATACGCAGTATTTT
>TRBJ1-3|TRBV5-1|TRBD1|few
CASSTGQGASGNTIYF
TGCGCCAGCAGCACAGGACAGGGGGCGTCTGGAAACACCATATATTTT
>TRBJ2-1|TRBV9|TRBD1|many
CASSVAQDRVSYNEQFF
TGTGCCAGCAGCGTAGCTCAGGACAGGGTCTCCTACAATGAGCAGTTCTTC
>TRBJ2-2|TRBV5-6|.|few
CASSLTRSGELFF
TGTGCCAGCAGCTTGACGAGGAGCGGGGAGCTGTTTTTT
>TRBJ2-5|TRBV28|TRBD1|.
CATSPAGTGDLRETQYF
TGTGCCACCTCCCCGGCGGGGACAGGGGATCTTCGAGAGACCCAGTACTTC
>TRBJ2-7|TRBV6-2/TRBV6-3|TRBD1|few
CASSYSKRTGDYEQYF
TGTGCCAGCAGTTACTCGAAAAGGACAGGGGATTACGAGCAGTACTTC
>TRBJ2-5|TRBV28|TRBD2|many
CASSDYKTSGALETQYF
TGTGCCAGCAGCGACTACAAGACTAGCGGGGCGCTCGAGACCCAGTACTTC
>TRBJ1-1|TRBV5-1|.|few
CASSLTHPRWDTEAFF
TGCGCCAGCAGCTTGACCCACCCCAGATGGGACACTGAAGCTTTCTTT
>TRBJ2-7|TRBV10-2|.|few
CASSQGGAPYEQYF
TGCGCCAGCAGTCAGGGGGGGGCTCCCTACGAGCAGTACTTC
>TRBJ2-5|TRBV12-3/TRBV12-4|.|many
CASSLRGPKRETQYF
TGTGCCAGCAGTCTCAGGGGACCCAAGCGGGAGACCCAGTACTTC
>TRBJ2-2|TRBV7-6|TRBD2|many
CASSLRIGTSGRNTGELFF
TGTGCCAGCAGCTTACGGATCGGGACTAGCGGGAGAAACACCGGGGAGCTGTTTTTT
>TRBJ1-5|TRBV7-6|.|many
CASSLVASSDQPQHF
TGTGCCAGCAGCTTAGTGGCGTCAAGTGATCAGCCCCAGCATTTT
>TRBJ2-3|TRBV4-1|.|.
CASSQDEGSRSTDTQYF
TGCGCCAGCAGCCAAGATGAGGGGAGCCGAAGCACAGATACGCAGTATTTT
>TRBJ2-7|TRBV30|TRBD2|many
CAWSVGLAGDYEQYF
TGTGCCTGGAGTGTAGGACTAGCGGGAGACTACGAGCAGTACTTC